This TCR beta chain is from a study of blood T cell repertoires in COVID-19. Study context: COVID-19 samples, acute and convalescent, were from the United States, Italy and Spain. PBMCs, B-cell-depleted T cells, or T cells provided the cDNA or gDNA that made up the material.

This clone was detected only once. Per the study methods: Reference gene primer amplification yielded estimated nucleated cell counts. The assay was immunoSEQ multiplex PCR, and TCRdb's table has in-frame clones only and misses some. Clone size and the V and J calls come from that table; the DNA yielded D and trimming. Of 70,000 or so clones listed, 60% to 80% are singletons. This CDR3 contains 16 residues. Germline-derived CDR1 and CDR2 are SGHNT and YENEEA. V lost 3 bases to trimming and J lost 1 base; unmatched junction nucleotides: 4. This rearrangement joins TRBV11-3 to TRBJ2-2, with 8 nucleotides matching TRBD1. Sequencing input: peripheral blood. The sequence came from a human donor in a cohort sampled during active COVID-19. The CDR3 here is CASSLGDRLNTGELFF. In DNA, the CDR3 is TGTGCCAGCAGCTTGGGGGACAGGCTGAACACCGGGGAGCTGTTTTTT.